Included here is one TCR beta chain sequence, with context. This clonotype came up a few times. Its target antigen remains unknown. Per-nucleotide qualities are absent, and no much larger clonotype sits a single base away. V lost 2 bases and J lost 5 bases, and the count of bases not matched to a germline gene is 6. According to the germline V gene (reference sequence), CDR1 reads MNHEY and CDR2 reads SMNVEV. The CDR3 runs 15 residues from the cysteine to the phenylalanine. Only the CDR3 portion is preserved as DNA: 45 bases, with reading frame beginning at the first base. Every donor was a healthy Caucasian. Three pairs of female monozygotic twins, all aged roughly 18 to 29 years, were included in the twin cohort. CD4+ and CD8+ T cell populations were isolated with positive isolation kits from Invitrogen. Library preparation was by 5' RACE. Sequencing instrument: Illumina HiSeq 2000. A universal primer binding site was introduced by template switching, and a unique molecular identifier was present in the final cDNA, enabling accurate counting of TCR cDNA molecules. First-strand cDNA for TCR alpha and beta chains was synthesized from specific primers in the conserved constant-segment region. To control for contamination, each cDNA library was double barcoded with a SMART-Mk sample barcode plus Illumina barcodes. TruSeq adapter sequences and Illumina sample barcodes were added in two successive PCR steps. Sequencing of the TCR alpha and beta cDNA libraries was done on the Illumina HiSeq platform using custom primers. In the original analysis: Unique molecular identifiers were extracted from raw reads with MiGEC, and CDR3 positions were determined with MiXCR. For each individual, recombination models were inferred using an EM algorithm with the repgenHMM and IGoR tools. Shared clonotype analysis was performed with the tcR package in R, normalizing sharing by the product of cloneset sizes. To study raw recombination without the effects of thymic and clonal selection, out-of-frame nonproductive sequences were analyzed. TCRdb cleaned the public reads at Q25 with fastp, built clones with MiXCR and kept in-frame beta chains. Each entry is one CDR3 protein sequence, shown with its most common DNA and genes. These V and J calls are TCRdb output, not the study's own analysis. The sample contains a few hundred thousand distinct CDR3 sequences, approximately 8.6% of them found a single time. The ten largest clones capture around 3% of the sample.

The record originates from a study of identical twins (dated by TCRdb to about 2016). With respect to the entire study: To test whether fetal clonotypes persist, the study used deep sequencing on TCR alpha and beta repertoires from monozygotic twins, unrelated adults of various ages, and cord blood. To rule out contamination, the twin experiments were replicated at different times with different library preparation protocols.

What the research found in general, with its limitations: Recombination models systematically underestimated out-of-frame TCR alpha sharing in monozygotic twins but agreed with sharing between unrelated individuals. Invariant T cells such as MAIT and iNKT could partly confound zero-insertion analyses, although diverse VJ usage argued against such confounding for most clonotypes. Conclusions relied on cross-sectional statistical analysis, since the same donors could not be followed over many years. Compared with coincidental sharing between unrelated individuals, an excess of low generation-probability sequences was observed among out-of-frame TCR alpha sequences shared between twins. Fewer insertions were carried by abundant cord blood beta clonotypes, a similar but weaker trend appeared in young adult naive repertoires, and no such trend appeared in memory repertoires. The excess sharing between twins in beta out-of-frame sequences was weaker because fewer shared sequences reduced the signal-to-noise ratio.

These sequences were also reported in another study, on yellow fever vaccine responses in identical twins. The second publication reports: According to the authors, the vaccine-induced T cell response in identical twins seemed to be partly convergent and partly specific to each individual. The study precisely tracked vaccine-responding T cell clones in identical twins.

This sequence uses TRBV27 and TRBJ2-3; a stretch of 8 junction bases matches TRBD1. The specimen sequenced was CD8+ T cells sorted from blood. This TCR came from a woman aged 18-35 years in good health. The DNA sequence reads TGTGCCAGCAGTTTAATTCAGGGGGCGTTAGATACGCAGTATTTT. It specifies CASSLIQGALDTQYF.